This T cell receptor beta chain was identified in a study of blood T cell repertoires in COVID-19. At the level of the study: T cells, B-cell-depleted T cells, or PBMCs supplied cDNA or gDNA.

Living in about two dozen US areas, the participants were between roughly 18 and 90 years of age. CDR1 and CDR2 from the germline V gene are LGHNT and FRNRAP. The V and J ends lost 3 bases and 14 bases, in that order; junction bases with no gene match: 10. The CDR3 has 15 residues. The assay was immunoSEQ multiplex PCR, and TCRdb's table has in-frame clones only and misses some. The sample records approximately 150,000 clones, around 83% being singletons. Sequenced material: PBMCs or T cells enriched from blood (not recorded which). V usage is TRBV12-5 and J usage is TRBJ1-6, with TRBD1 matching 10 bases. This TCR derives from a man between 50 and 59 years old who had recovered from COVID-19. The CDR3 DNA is TGTGCTAGTGGTTTCCAGGGGACAGGGGTTCAAACCCTCCACTTT. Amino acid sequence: CASGFQGTGVQTLHF.